This paragraph covers one T cell receptor beta chain sequence. In the authors' methods: Nucleated cell number was recorded as an estimate derived from reference gene primer amplification. Measured with immunoSEQ multiplex PCR; TCRdb has only the in-frame clones, and not every one. That table is the source of V, J and clone size, and D and trimming were worked out from the DNA. The data contain around 300,000 clones, 90% of them seen just once; the ten biggest clones take up 3.5% to 5%. The entry originates in a study of blood T cell repertoires in COVID-19. V was pared by 4 bases and J by 1 base, with 10 bases between. Germline lookup yields CDR1 LGHDT and CDR2 YNNKEL (reference sequence). CDR3 size: 14 residues. Grouping used clinical history reported by participants in a survey and questionnaire.

Sequencing was done on a sample of PBMCs or T cells enriched from blood (not recorded which). The receptor was isolated from a woman aged 18-30 years with acute COVID-19. The chain is built from TRBV3-1 (or the pseudogene TRBV3-2) and TRBJ1-1; no firm D call. The chain's CDR3 is CASSRLGGNTEAFF. The CDR3 nucleotides read TGTGCCAGCAGCCGCCTAGGCGGGAACACTGAAGCTTTCTTT.